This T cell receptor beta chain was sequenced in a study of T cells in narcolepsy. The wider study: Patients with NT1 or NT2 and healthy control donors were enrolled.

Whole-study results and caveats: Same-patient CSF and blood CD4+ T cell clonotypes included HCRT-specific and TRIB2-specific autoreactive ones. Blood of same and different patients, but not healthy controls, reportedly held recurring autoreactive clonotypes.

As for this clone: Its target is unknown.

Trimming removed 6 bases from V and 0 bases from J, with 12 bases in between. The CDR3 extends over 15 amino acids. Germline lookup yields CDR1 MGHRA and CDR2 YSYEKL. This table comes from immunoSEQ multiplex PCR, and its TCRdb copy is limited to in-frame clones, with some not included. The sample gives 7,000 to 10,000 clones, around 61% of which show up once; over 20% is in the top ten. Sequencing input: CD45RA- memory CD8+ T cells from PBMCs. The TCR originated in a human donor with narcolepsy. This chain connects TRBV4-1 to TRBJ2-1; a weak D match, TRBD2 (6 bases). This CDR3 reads CASRISGSSYNEQFF. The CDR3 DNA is TGCGCCAGCAGAATTAGCGGAAGCTCCTACAATGAGCAGTTCTTC.